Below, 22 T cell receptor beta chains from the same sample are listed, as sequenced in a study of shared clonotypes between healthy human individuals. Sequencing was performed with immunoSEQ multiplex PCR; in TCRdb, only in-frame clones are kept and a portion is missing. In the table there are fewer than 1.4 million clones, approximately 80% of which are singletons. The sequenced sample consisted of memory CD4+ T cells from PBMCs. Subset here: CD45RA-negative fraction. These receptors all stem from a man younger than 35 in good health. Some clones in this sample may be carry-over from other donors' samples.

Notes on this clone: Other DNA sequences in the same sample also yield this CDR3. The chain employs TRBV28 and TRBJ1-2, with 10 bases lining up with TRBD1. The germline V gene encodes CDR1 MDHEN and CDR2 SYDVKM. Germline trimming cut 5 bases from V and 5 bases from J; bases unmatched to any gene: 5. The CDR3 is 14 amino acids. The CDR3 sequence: CASSPGQGRYGYTF. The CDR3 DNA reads TGTGCCAGCAGTCCGGGACAGGGGAGGTATGGCTACACCTTC.

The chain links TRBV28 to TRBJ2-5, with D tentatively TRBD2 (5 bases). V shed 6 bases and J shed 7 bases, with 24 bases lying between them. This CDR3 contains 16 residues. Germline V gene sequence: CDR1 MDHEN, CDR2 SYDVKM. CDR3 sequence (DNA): TGTGCCAGCAGCCCCGGACTCTCTTGGACCCGAGGGACCCAGTACTTC. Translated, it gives CASSPGLSWTRGTQYF.

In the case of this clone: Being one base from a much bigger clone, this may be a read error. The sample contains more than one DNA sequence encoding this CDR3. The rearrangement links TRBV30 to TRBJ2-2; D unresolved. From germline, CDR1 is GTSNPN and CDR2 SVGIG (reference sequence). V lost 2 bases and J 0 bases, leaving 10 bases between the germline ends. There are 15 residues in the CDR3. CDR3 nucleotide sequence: TGTGCCTGGAGTCAGGCGCCAGCGAACACCGGGGAGCTGTTTTTT. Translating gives CAWSQAPANTGELFF.

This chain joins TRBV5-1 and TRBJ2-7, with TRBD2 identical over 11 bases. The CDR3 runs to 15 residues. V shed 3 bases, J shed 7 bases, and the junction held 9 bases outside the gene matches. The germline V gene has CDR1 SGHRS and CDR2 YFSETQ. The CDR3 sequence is CASSYTTSGATEQYF. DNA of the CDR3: TGCGCCAGCAGCTACACGACTAGCGGGGCTACGGAGCAGTACTTC.

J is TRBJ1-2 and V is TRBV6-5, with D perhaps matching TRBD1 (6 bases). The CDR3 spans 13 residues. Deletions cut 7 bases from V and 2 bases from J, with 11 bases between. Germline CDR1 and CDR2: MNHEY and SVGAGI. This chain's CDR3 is CASKGGGNYGYTF. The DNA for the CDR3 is TGTGCCAGCAAGGGGGGAGGAAACTATGGCTACACCTTC.

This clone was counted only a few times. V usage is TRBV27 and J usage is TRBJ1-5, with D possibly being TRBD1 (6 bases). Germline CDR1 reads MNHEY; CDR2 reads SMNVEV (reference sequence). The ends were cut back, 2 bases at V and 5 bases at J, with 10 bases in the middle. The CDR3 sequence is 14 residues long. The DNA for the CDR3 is TGTGCCAGCAGTTTAAGGGGGTGGGATCAGCCCCAGCATTTT. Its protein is CASSLRGWDQPQHF.

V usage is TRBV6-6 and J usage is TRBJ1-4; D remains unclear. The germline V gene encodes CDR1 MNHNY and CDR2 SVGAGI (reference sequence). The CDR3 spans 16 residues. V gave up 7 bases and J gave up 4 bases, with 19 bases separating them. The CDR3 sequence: CASNQPVGSRNEKLFF. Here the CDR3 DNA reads TGTGCCAGCAACCAGCCGGTGGGGTCCCGTAATGAAAAACTGTTTTTT.

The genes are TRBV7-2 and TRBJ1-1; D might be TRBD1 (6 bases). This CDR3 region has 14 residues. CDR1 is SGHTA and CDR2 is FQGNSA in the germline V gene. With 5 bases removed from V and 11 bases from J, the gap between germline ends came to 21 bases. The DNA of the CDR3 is TGTGCCAGCAGCCCTCGCCGGGGGGGGCGTGGGGCTTTCTTT. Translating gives CASSPRRGGRGAFF.

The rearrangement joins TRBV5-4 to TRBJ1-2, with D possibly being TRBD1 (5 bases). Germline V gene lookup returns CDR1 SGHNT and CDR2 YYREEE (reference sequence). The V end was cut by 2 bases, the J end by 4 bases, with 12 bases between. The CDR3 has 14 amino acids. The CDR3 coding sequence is TGTGCCAGCAGCTTAAAGGGGCGCGCCTATGGCTACACCTTC. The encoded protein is CASSLKGRAYGYTF.

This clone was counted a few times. The CDR3 spells CASSQQAGSPLHF. CDR3 DNA: TGCGCCAGCAGCCAACAGGCAGGTTCACCCCTCCACTTT. V and J are TRBV4-1 and TRBJ1-6; D remains ambiguous. With 2 bases removed from V and 9 bases from J, the gap between germline ends came to 8 bases. The CDR3 loop spans 13 amino acids. The germline gives CDR1 MGHRA, CDR2 YSYEKL.

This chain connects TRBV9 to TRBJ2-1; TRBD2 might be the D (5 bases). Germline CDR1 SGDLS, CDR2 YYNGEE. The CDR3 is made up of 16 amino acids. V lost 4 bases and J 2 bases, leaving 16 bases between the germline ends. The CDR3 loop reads CASSPRGAHTYNEQFF. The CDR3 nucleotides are TGTGCCAGCAGCCCCCGGGGTGCGCATACCTACAATGAGCAGTTCTTC.

The CDR3 loop is CASSLTFYEQYF. The CDR3 nucleotides are TGTGCCAGCAGTTTAACCTTCTACGAGCAGTACTTC. This chain joins TRBV28 and TRBJ2-7, with D hard to call. The CDR3 has 12 amino acids. Germline CDR1 and CDR2: MDHEN and SYDVKM. Between the trimmed V and J ends, which lost 2 bases and 3 bases, there was a span of 5 bases.

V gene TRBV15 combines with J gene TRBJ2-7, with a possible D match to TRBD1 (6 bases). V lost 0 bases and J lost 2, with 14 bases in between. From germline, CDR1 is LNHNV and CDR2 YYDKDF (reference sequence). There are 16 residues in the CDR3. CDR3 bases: TGTGCCACCAGCAGAGATCCAGGGGTTTTCGCCTACGAGCAGTACTTC. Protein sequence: CATSRDPGVFAYEQYF.

The CDR3 nucleotides are TGTGCCAGCAGTGTGGGGCAGGGGGGGAATGAGCAGTTCTTC. Its translation is CASSVGQGGNEQFF. This chain connects TRBV11-3 to TRBJ2-1; D may correspond to TRBD1 or TRBD2 (7 bases each). Trimming left V 6 bases short and J 7 bases short, with 16 bases between. The CDR3 has 14 residues. Germline V gives CDR1 SGHNT, CDR2 YENEEA.

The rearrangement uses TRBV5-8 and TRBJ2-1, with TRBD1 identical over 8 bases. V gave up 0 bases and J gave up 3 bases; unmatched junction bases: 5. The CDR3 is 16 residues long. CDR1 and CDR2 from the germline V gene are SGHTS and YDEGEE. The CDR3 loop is CASSLVRTGYYNEQFF. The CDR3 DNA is TGTGCCAGCAGCTTGGTACGGACAGGGTACTACAATGAGCAGTTCTTC.

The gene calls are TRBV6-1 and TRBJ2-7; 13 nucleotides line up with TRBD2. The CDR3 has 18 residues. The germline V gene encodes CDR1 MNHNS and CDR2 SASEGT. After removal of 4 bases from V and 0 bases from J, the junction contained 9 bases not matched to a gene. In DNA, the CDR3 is TGTGCCAGCAGTGCTAGGGGGACTAGCGGGATGATCTCCTACGAGCAGTACTTC. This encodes CASSARGTSGMISYEQYF.

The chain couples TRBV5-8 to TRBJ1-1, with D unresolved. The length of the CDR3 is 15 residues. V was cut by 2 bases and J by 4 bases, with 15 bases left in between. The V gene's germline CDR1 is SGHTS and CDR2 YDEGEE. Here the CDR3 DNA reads TGTGCCAGCAGCTTACCTCAAACCACCCCCACTGAAGCTTTCTTT. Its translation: CASSLPQTTPTEAFF.

The CDR3 bases are TGTGCCAGCTCACCAGAGGGACCTGCCCCCCACAATGAGCAGTTCTTC. Translated, it gives CASSPEGPAPHNEQFF. This chain connects TRBV18 to TRBJ2-1; possibly TRBD1 or TRBD2 for D (5 bases each). This CDR3 is 16 amino acids long. Trimming stripped 2 bases from V and 5 bases from J, with 16 bases between. CDR1 KGHSH and CDR2 LQKENI come from the germline V gene.

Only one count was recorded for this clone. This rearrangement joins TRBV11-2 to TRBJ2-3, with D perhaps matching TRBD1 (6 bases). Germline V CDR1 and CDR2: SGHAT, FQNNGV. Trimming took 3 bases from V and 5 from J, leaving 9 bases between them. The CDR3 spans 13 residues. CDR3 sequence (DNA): TGTGCCAGCAGCTTGGACAGACAAGATACGCAGTATTTT. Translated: CASSLDRQDTQYF.

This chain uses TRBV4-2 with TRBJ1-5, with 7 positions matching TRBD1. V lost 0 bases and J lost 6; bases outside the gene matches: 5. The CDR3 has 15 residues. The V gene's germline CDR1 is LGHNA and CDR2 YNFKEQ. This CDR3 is CASSQERDRSQPQHF. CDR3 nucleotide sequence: TGTGCCAGCAGCCAAGAGAGGGACAGAAGTCAGCCCCAGCATTTT.

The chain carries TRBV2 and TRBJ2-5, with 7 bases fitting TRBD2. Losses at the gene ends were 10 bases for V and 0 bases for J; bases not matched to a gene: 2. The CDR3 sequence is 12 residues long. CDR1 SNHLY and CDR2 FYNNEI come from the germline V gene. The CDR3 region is CAKGTNQETQYF. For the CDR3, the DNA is TGTGCCAAAGGGACTAACCAAGAGACCCAGTACTTC.

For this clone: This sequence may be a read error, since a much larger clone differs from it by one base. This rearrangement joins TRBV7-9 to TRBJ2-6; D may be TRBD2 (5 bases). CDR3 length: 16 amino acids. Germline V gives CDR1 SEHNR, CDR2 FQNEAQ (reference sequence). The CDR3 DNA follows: TGTGTCAGCAGCTTAGCGAGCGTAGCTGGGGCCAACGTCCTGACTTTC. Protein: CVSSLASVAGANVLTF.